This T cell receptor (beta chain) came from a study of Ad26.COV2.S vaccination and SARS-CoV-2 variants. About the study: Intramuscularly, Ad26.COV2.S was given either once or twice, 56 days apart.

CDR3 length equals 15 residues. Trimming cost V 5 bases and J 1 base, with 12 bases left between them. Germline values: CDR1 LGHDT, CDR2 YNNKEL (reference sequence). Using immunoSEQ multiplex PCR, the repertoire was profiled, and TCRdb retains in-frame clones only, with some absent. The sample carries roughly 330,000 clones, 85% to 90% recorded once. This sample's treatment: around 19 received Ad26.COV2.S at low or high dose, single or two shots; several received placebo; per-sample allocation not given. Following the first vaccine or placebo injection, samples were taken on day 63. An Ad26 vector carrying the Wuhan-strain SARS-CoV-2 spike served as the vaccine. This clone was detected once.

The specimen was peripheral blood, collected in a trial of Ad26.COV2.S vaccine versus placebo. The sequence was obtained from a person aged 18-65 years who received the Ad26.COV2.S COVID-19 vaccine or a placebo. The chain employs TRBV3-1 (or the pseudogene TRBV3-2) and TRBJ1-3, with D tentatively TRBD1 (5 bases). The CDR3 sequence: CASSLQARSGNTIYF. CDR3 nucleotides: TGTGCCAGCAGCTTACAGGCTCGTTCTGGAAACACCATATATTTT.